This paragraph covers one T cell receptor beta chain sequence. The data are from a study of shared clonotypes between healthy human individuals. Those who donated were healthy HIV-negative adults, with no recent acute infections or vaccinations reported. Donors, without exception, were Caucasian adults residing in Nashville, Tennessee. For unsorted samples, genomic DNA was extracted from tens of millions of PBMCs. V was cut by 5 bases and J by 7 bases, with 17 bases left in between. Germline CDR1 and CDR2: SGHTA and FQGNSA. This CDR3 comprises 15 residues. Genomic DNA of every subset was divided equally among multiple immunoSEQ plates. TCRdb's table, derived via immunoSEQ multiplex PCR, lists solely in-frame clones and lacks some. The sample comprises 550,000 to 600,000 clones, roughly 79% of which are singletons, and around 12% rests with the top ten.

This clonotype originated in a woman aged 40 to 49 in good health. Some clones in this sample may be carry-over from other donors' samples. The sequenced material came from PBMCs. This chain connects TRBV7-2 to TRBJ1-4; D unresolved. The CDR3 nucleotides are TGTGCCAGCAGCCTAAACCAGCCTTTTGGTGAAAAACTGTTTTTT. Protein product: CASSLNQPFGEKLFF.